The 24 T cell receptor beta chains reported below all come from one sample, sequenced in a study of post-analysis software for immune sequencing data (dated by TCRdb to 2014 to 2015). General study outcomes and caveats: About 5 TRBV segments, including TRBV5-6, TRBV5-1 and TRBV20-1, were significantly more frequent in patients than controls.

Antigens of these TCRs are unknown. Libraries came from PCR. The sample was run on an Illumina HiSeq 2500. To reduce PCR and sequencing biases, unique molecular identifiers were built into the TCR beta cDNA libraries. Starting from the raw public reads, TCRdb applied fastp trimming at Q25, assembled clones with MiXCR and retained in-frame beta chains. Every CDR3 protein is listed once, alongside the most common genes and DNA of its rows. For this sample there are 700,000 to 800,000 distinct CDR3 sequences; roughly 30% appear just once. The biggest ten clones account for 0.55% to 0.65% of the sample. Material for sequencing was blood. The source is a girl aged 5-17 years with multiple sclerosis.

Only a few counts were recorded for this clonotype. The chain links TRBV29-1 to TRBJ1-5; the D gene is possibly TRBD1 (6 bases). CDR3 length: 13 amino acids. With 5 bases removed from V and 4 bases from J, the gap between germline ends came to 12 bases. Germline V gives CDR1 SQVTM, CDR2 ANQGSEA. The CDR3 bases are TGCAGCGTTCAAGGCAGGGGAAATCAGCCCCAGCATTTT. It specifies CSVQGRGNQPQHF.

This chain uses TRBV18 with TRBJ2-3; D call uncertain. CDR1 and CDR2 from the germline V gene are KGHSH and LQKENI. This CDR3 spans 17 amino acids. Trimming stripped 3 bases from V and 6 bases from J, with 22 bases between. In DNA form, the CDR3 reads TGTGCCAGCTCACCGACGCCTCCCGAACACGACCGCGATACGCAGTATTTT. As protein: CASSPTPPEHDRDTQYF. Looking up the rest from reference TRBV18 and TRBJ2-3 gives the full variable domain: NAGVMQNPRHLVRRRGQEARLRCSPMKGHSHVYWYRQLPEEGLKFMVYLQKENIIDESGMPKERFSAEFPKEGPSILRIQQVVRGDSAAYFCASSPTPPEHDRDTQYFGPGTRLTVL.

The V call is TRBV20-1, the J call TRBJ1-5; perhaps TRBD1 as D (5 bases). V lost 5 bases, J lost 5 bases, and 16 bases lay in between. Germline CDR1 DFQATT, CDR2 SNEGSKA (reference sequence). This CDR3 is 14 amino acids long. In DNA form, the CDR3 reads TGCAGTGCTTCCCGGGACCACGGGTATCAGCCCCAGCATTTT. It is translated as CSASRDHGYQPQHF.

This clonotype was observed a handful of times. The V and J genes are TRBV12-3 or TRBV12-4 and TRBJ2-3, with 10 bases fitting TRBD2. CDR3 length: 16 amino acids. V shed 7 bases, J shed 2 bases, and the junction held 9 bases outside the gene matches. The chain's CDR3 is CASTRTSGFHTDTQYF. In DNA form, the CDR3 reads TGTGCCAGCACCCGGACTAGCGGTTTTCACACAGATACGCAGTATTTT.

The chain carries TRBV6-5 and TRBJ2-1, with D perhaps matching TRBD1 or TRBD2 (6 bases each). CDR1 and CDR2 (germline): MNHEY, SVGAGI. The length of the CDR3 is 14 residues. V lost 6 bases to trimming and J lost 6 bases, with 15 bases between them. Written as DNA, the CDR3 is TGTGCCAGCAGGAGGGGGGACCGGGGCAATGAGCAGTTCTTC. Translation: CASRRGDRGNEQFF.

The table lists this clonotype with a few counts. V and J are TRBV20-1 and TRBJ2-1; tentative D call: TRBD2 (6 bases). V lost 3 bases to trimming and J lost 10 bases, with 22 bases between them. CDR1 is DFQATT, CDR2 SNEGSKA, per germline (reference sequence). The CDR3 sequence is 15 residues long. The CDR3 nucleotides are TGCAGTGCTAGTCGGGACTCTCGACTCGGGGAGGAGCAGTTCTTC. Amino acid sequence: CSASRDSRLGEEQFF.

Regarding this clonotype: It may be a read error: a sequence one base away is much more abundant. The J gene is TRBJ2-3, the V gene TRBV20-1, with D tentatively TRBD1 (5 bases). The CDR3 sequence is 11 residues long. Germline V CDR1 and CDR2: DFQATT, SNEGSKA (reference sequence). CDR3 DNA sequence: TGCAGGGCGGCACGTACAGGTACGCAGTATTTT. It codes for CRAARTGTQYF.

The rearrangement joins TRBV19 to TRBJ2-7; 7 bases match TRBD1. The CDR3 covers 14 residues. With V trimmed by 3 bases and J by 2 bases, 4 bases remained unmatched. Germline CDR1 LNHDA, CDR2 SQIVND (reference sequence). The CDR3, as DNA: TGTGCCAGTAGTATTTCGGGACAGACCTACGAGCAGTACTTC. Its translation is CASSISGQTYEQYF.

To note about this clonotype: At one boundary the junction diverges from the germline segment, which might be a read error. The chain links TRBV12-3 or TRBV12-4 to TRBJ2-3, with TRBD2 matching 10 bases. This CDR3 is built from 14 residues. The CDR3 region is CASSPSGGVDAQYF. CDR3 nucleotides: TGTGCCAGCAGTCCCAGCGGGGGGGTAGATGCGCAGTATTTT.

On this clonotype itself: The missing conserved phenylalanine or tryptophan at the end of this CDR3 makes a read error likely. The chain recombines TRBV11-2 with TRBJ2-7, with D tentatively TRBD1 or TRBD2 (5 bases each). This CDR3 region has 18 residues. Trimming pared 2 bases from V and 1 base from J, leaving 21 bases between. Germline V CDR1 and CDR2: SGHAT, FQNNGV. The CDR3 DNA is TGTGCCAGCAGCTTAAGTATACCGGGACCCAAACCTTCCTACGAGCAGTACTGC. Protein product: CASSLSIPGPKPSYEQYC.

This clonotype was seen only a few times. The chain couples TRBV12-3 or TRBV12-4 to TRBJ1-2; no clear D. This CDR3 region has 11 residues. Trimming stripped 5 bases from V and 3 bases from J, with 4 bases between. This CDR3 is CASSLYYGYTF. Here the CDR3 DNA reads TGTGCCAGCAGTCTTTACTATGGCTACACCTTC.

As regards this clonotype: At one end, the junction sequence differs from germline, possibly due to a read error. The genes are TRBV20-1 and TRBJ2-3; D gene unclear. Germline V gene sequence: CDR1 DFQATT, CDR2 SNEGSKA (reference sequence). The CDR3 spans 15 residues. DNA of the CDR3: TGCAGTGCTGGAGATCTTCTCTCGTACACAGATACGCAGTATTTT. Its translation is CSAGDLLSYTDTQYF.

This sequence joins TRBV5-1 and TRBJ2-1; D may be TRBD1 (6 bases). The CDR3 is 14 amino acids. CDR1 and CDR2 from the germline V gene are SGHRS and YFSETQ. V was pared by 0 bases and J by 8 bases, with 12 bases between. The CDR3 sequence is CASSLGQGWDEQFF. The CDR3 bases are TGCGCCAGCAGCTTGGGCCAGGGGTGGGATGAGCAGTTCTTC. The full variable domain, with the rest looked up from reference TRBV5-1 and TRBJ2-1, is KAGVTQTPRYLIKTRGQQVTLSCSPISGHRSVSWYQQTPGQGLQFLFEYFSETQRNKGNFPGRFSGRQFSNSRSEMNVSTLELGDSALYLCASSLGQGWDEQFFGPGTRLTVL.

This chain links TRBV7-2 with TRBJ1-1; perhaps TRBD1 as D (6 bases). The V gene's germline CDR1 is SGHTA and CDR2 FQGNSA. Trimming left V 4 bases short and J 6 bases short, with 12 bases between. The CDR3 has 13 amino acids. CDR3 sequence: CASSSRGAAEAFF. CDR3 nucleotides: TGTGCCAGCAGCTCGAGGGGGGCTGCTGAAGCTTTCTTT.

This clonotype has just a few counts. The chain links TRBV15 to TRBJ2-7; 7 bases agree with TRBD1. V shed 5 bases, J shed 6 bases, and the junction held 13 bases outside the gene matches. Per the germline V gene, CDR1 is LNHNV and CDR2 is YYDKDF (reference sequence). The CDR3 loop spans 15 amino acids. The CDR3 is CATSPSSTGIGEQYF. As DNA, the CDR3 is TGTGCCACCAGCCCGAGCTCGACAGGGATCGGCGAGCAGTACTTC.

The chain links TRBV20-1 to TRBJ2-3, with unresolved D. The CDR3 contains 15 residues. Germline lookup yields CDR1 DFQATT and CDR2 SNEGSKA (reference sequence). V was clipped by 3 bases and J by 0 bases, with 13 bases between them. This CDR3 reads CSARRQSMSTDTQYF. Here the CDR3 DNA reads TGCAGTGCTAGGAGGCAGTCCATGAGCACAGATACGCAGTATTTT.

In its sample, this clonotype was seen a few times. This chain uses TRBV28 with TRBJ2-3; perhaps TRBD1 as D (6 bases). This CDR3 contains 19 residues. Between the trimmed V and J ends, which lost 6 bases and 2 bases, there was a span of 27 bases. Germline CDR1 and CDR2: MDHEN and SYDVKM. The CDR3 region has the DNA TGTGCCAGCAGCACAACCTTTATGGGCGGACAGTACATCACAGATACGCAGTATTTT. It specifies CASSTTFMGGQYITDTQYF.

The gene calls are TRBV11-2 and TRBJ2-3; tentatively, D is TRBD1 or TRBD2 (5 bases each). The germline V and J ends were trimmed by 1 base and 0 bases, with 11 bases remaining between them. The CDR3 totals 16 residues. Germline CDR1 and CDR2: SGHAT and FQNNGV. The chain's CDR3 is CASSLAGRPSTDTQYF. CDR3 nucleotides: TGTGCCAGCAGCTTAGCGGGGCGGCCGAGCACAGATACGCAGTATTTT.

The CDR3: CASSLGKNYGYTF. CDR3 nucleotides: TGTGCCAGCAGCCTGGGAAAGAACTATGGCTACACCTTC. This rearrangement joins TRBV7-2 to TRBJ1-2; D remains unclear. The V end lost 5 bases, the J end lost 2 bases, and 9 bases lay between the germline ends. Germline-derived CDR1 and CDR2 are SGHTA and FQGNSA. CDR3 length: 13 residues.

The chain combines TRBV20-1 with TRBJ1-3, with TRBD1 matching 9 bases. CDR1 and CDR2 from the germline V gene are DFQATT and SNEGSKA (reference sequence). J gave up 2 bases and V 6 bases, and 2 bases lay outside the gene matches. This CDR3 comprises 13 residues. The CDR3 DNA reads as TGCAGTGCCTGGACAGGGGCTGGAAACACCATATATTTT. The encoded protein is CSAWTGAGNTIYF.

The sample holds a few counts of this clonotype. V and J are TRBV3-1 and TRBJ1-2; 7 nucleotides match TRBD1. V lost 4 bases and J lost 8; bases outside the gene matches: 13. CDR3 length equals 15 residues. Germline V gives CDR1 LGHDT, CDR2 YNNKEL (reference sequence). In DNA form, the CDR3 reads TGTGCCAGCAGCCCAACTCCGATGCTGACAGGGGGCTACACCTTC. It is translated as CASSPTPMLTGGYTF. Supplemented by reference TRBV3-1 and TRBJ1-2, the full variable domain reads DTAVSQTPKYLVTQMGNDKSIKCEQNLGHDTMYWYKQDSKKFLKIMFSYNNKELIINETVPNRFSPKSPDKAHLNLHINSLELGDSAVYFCASSPTPMLTGGYTFGSGTRLTVV.

This clonotype was observed a few times. The rearrangement joins TRBV12-5 to TRBJ2-1; the D gene is possibly TRBD2 (7 bases). There are 22 residues in the CDR3. Germline CDR1 reads LGHNT; CDR2 reads FRNRAP. With 4 bases removed from V and 12 bases from J, the gap between germline ends came to 43 bases. CDR3 coding DNA: TGTGCTAGTGGTTCCCTTCCCGTTGGGGGGGCAGGACCTATGATAAACAATGTCGTGCAGTTCTTC. Protein sequence: CASGSLPVGGAGPMINNVVQFF.

This clonotype appeared a few times. The chain employs TRBV20-1 and TRBJ2-3; 9 bases map to TRBD2. The CDR3 has 15 amino acids. The junction had 5 bases not matched to a gene; V was cut back by 0 bases and J by 4 bases. Per germline, CDR1 DFQATT and CDR2 SNEGSKA (reference sequence). Here the CDR3 DNA reads TGCAGTGCTAGAGATAGCGGGAGAGCCGCAGATACGCAGTATTTT. Its translation is CSARDSGRAADTQYF.

V usage is TRBV4-1 and J usage is TRBJ2-1; D gene uncertain. The CDR3 runs 14 residues. V dropped 0 bases and J dropped 5 bases, with 8 bases sitting between them. From germline, CDR1 is MGHRA and CDR2 YSYEKL. CDR3 DNA: TGCGCCAGCAGCCAAGAACCTAACAACAATGAGCAGTTCTTC. This encodes CASSQEPNNNEQFF.